Listed below are T cell receptor beta chains from one sample, sequenced in a study of CD8+ T cells in alopecia areata. The assay was immunoSEQ multiplex PCR, and TCRdb's table has in-frame clones only and misses some. This repertoire shows about 88,000 clones, 40% to 50% found once; its top ten account for more than 15%. This specimen was CD8+ T cells sorted from blood, taken at week 24, from a patient treated with tofacitinib. These receptors were collected from a human donor with alopecia areata. Each CDR3 is given with its conserved first and last residue. The order of the fields is V gene, J gene, clone size, D gene, CDR3 DNA, CDR3 protein. D genes are given only for firm matches. Size values are once, few and many counts, or a class for expanded clones, and some rows have none.

TRBV5-1	TRBJ2-3	-	-	TGCGCCAGCAGTCTCGAGTCTAGCACAGATACGCAGTATTTT	CASSLESSTDTQYF
TRBV7-2	TRBJ2-5	-	-	TGTGCCAGCAGCTTGGGGCCGGGGGGCGAGACCCAGTACTTC	CASSLGPGGETQYF
TRBV11-2	TRBJ2-1	-	-	TGTGCCAGCAGCACGAGAAGAGCCGGGAATGAGCAGTTCTTC	CASSTRRAGNEQFF
TRBV7-6	TRBJ2-3	-	-	TGTGCCAGCAGCTTAACTGGGGTGGCAGATACGCAGTATTTT	CASSLTGVADTQYF
TRBV25-1	TRBJ2-3	-	TRBD2	TGTGCCAGCAGTGAATCTACTAGCGGGAGTAGGAATACGCAGTATTTT	CASSESTSGSRNTQYF
TRBV27	TRBJ2-5	-	-	TGTGCCAGCAGTTTACGACCCGCAGGGCCAGAGACCCAGTACTTC	CASSLRPAGPETQYF
TRBV7-9	TRBJ2-1	-	TRBD2	TGTGCCAGCAGCAACGGACTAGCGGGATCGAATGAGCAGTTCTTC	CASSNGLAGSNEQFF
TRBV9	TRBJ2-3	-	-	TGTGCCAGCAGCGAATCACCACCTAGCACAGATACGCAGTATTTT	CASSESPPSTDTQYF
TRBV4-3	TRBJ2-3	-	-	TGCGCCAGCAGCCTGGACTGGGTCGCAGATACGCAGTATTTT	CASSLDWVADTQYF
TRBV5-6	TRBJ2-7	-	TRBD2	TGTGCCAGCAGCTGGACTAGCGGTACCTACGAGCAGTACTTC	CASSWTSGTYEQYF
TRBV18	TRBJ1-1	-	-	TGTGCCAGCTCACCGCTCCCCACTTCGGGGGGAGGCACTGAAGCTTTCTTT	CASSPLPTSGGGTEAFF
TRBV7-9	TRBJ2-2	-	TRBD2	TGTGCCAGCAGCACGCCGGGACTAGCGGGAGCCACCGGGGAGCTGTTTTTT	CASSTPGLAGATGELFF
TRBV30	TRBJ2-1	-	TRBD2	TGTGCCTGGCATAGCGGGAGGGCCGGAGGGAATGAGCAGTTCTTC	CAWHSGRAGGNEQFF
TRBV27	TRBJ2-1	many	TRBD2	TGTGCCAGCAGTTGGTCCAAATCCGGGGGGGAGGGTGAGCAGTTCTTC	CASSWSKSGGEGEQFF
TRBV9	TRBJ2-5	once	-	TGTGCCAGCAGCGTAGGGTGGGGGGCTGGTGAGACCCAGTACTTC	CASSVGWGAGETQYF
TRBV27	TRBJ2-1	-	-	TGTGCCAGCAGTTTAAGGGGAAATCAGTTCTTC	CASSLRGNQFF
TRBV4-1	TRBJ2-7	-	TRBD1	TGCGCCAGCAGCCAAGATGTGACGGGACAGGGTGTCTACGAGCAGTACTTC	CASSQDVTGQGVYEQYF
TRBV25-1	TRBJ2-5	few	TRBD2	TGTGCCAGCAGACTAGCGGGAGAGGGAGAGACCCAGTACTTC	CASRLAGEGETQYF
TRBV28	TRBJ2-2	few	-	TGTGCCAGCGCGGAGCGGAAATACACCGGGGAGCTGTTTTTT	CASAERKYTGELFF
TRBV6-1	TRBJ2-1	-	-	TGTGCCAGCAGTGCAGAATTCAATGAGCAGTTCTTC	CASSAEFNEQFF
TRBV7-9	TRBJ2-1	-	-	TGTGCCAGCAGCCCACACGCCTACGACTACGGAAGGGGGAATGAGCAGTTCTTC	CASSPHAYDYGRGNEQFF
TRBV4-1	TRBJ1-5	-	-	TGCGCCAGCAGCCAAGTCGCTGGGACCAGGCCCCAGCATTTT	CASSQVAGTRPQHF
TRBV12-5	TRBJ2-5	-	-	TGTGCTAGTGGTTTGGTCGGGGTTGGAACCCAGTACTTC	CASGLVGVGTQYF
TRBV27	TRBJ2-7	-	-	TGTGCCAGCAGTTTGACCGGGACCGCCGCCTACGAGCAGTACTTC	CASSLTGTAAYEQYF
TRBV5-1	TRBJ1-2	few	TRBD1	TGCGCCAGCAGCTTTGGGACAGGGCCTAAAGCTAACTATGGCTACACCTTC	CASSFGTGPKANYGYTF
TRBV27	TRBJ2-1	once	-	TGTGCCAGCAGTTTAGGAATATGGACTGAGCAGTTCTTC	CASSLGIWTEQFF
TRBV18	TRBJ1-3	few	-	TGTGCCAGCTTACCGACTGGTCTCGGAAACACCATATATTTT	CASLPTGLGNTIYF
TRBV11-2	TRBJ2-5	few	-	TGTGCCAGCAGCTTAGCGGGCAGGCATGAGGAGACCCAGTACTTC	CASSLAGRHEETQYF
TRBV11-1	TRBJ2-5	-	-	TGTGCCAGCAGCTTAGCCTCGGGACTTACTAACTTC	CASSLASGLTNF
TRBV10-1	TRBJ2-7	-	TRBD2	TGCGCCAGCAGTCCAGCGGGAGGGGTAAGGGAGCAGTACTTC	CASSPAGGVREQYF
TRBV29-1	TRBJ2-1	few	-	TGCAGCGCCAGCCTCGGGTCCTACAATGAGCAGTTCTTC	CSASLGSYNEQFF
TRBV9	TRBJ1-2	-	TRBD1	TGTGCCAGCAGCCCCCGTGGTTGGGACAGGGTGAATGGCTACACCTTC	CASSPRGWDRVNGYTF
TRBV27	TRBJ2-7	once	TRBD2	TGTGCCAGCATGGCCTATGCGGGAGGGCCCAGAGAGCAGTACTTC	CASMAYAGGPREQYF
TRBV15	TRBJ2-1	few	-	TGTGCCACCAGGGCAGGGTCCTACAATGAGCAGTTCTTC	CATRAGSYNEQFF
TRBV4-1	TRBJ1-1	few	TRBD1	TGCGCCAGCAGCCAAGAGACAGGGGGCCGGACTGAAGCTTTCTTT	CASSQETGGRTEAFF
TRBV11-1	TRBJ2-1	-	-	TGTGCCAGCAGCTTAGCGCGGGGAGGAATGGTGGCTGAGTTCTTC	CASSLARGGMVAEFF
TRBV9	TRBJ2-5	-	-	TGTGCCAGCAGCGTACAGGGGAGCTCCGAGACCCAGTACTTC	CASSVQGSSETQYF
TRBV6-4	TRBJ2-2	many	-	TGTGCCAGCAGTGACTCGACAGACACCGGGGAGCTGTTTTTT	CASSDSTDTGELFF
TRBV29-1	TRBJ2-1	few	-	TGCAGCGTTGAGGACCTCCCGGGGAGGAGTGTGAATGAGCAGTTCTTC	CSVEDLPGRSVNEQFF
TRBV19	TRBJ1-5	few	-	TGTGCCAGTAGTCTTGCGGGGGGTCAGCCCCAGCATTTT	CASSLAGGQPQHF
TRBV9	TRBJ2-7	-	-	TGTGCCAGCAATCGGAGGGGGGGCTCCTACGAGCAGTACTTC	CASNRRGGSYEQYF
TRBV7-2	TRBJ2-7	few	-	TGTGCCAGCAGCTTATCCGGCTCCTACGAGCAGTACTTC	CASSLSGSYEQYF
TRBV10-3	TRBJ2-7	-	-	TGTGCCACTCTAGGCGGCAGCAGCTCCTACGAGCAGTACTTC	CATLGGSSSYEQYF
TRBV9	TRBJ2-5	-	-	TGTGCCAGCAGCGTAGATCTCGTCGGGCCCCAAGAGACCCAGTACTTC	CASSVDLVGPQETQYF
TRBV27	TRBJ1-1	few	-	TGTGCCAGCAGTTTAGGGGGAGAAGCTTTCTTT	CASSLGGEAFF
TRBV4-3	TRBJ2-7	-	-	TGCGCCAGCAGCCAAGTTGTCGGGACTTCGTCCTACGAGCAGTACTTC	CASSQVVGTSSYEQYF
TRBV4-2	TRBJ2-7	-	TRBD2	TGTGCCAGCAGCCGGCGGGGGTTTGAGGGTAGCACCGAGCAGTACTTC	CASSRRGFEGSTEQYF